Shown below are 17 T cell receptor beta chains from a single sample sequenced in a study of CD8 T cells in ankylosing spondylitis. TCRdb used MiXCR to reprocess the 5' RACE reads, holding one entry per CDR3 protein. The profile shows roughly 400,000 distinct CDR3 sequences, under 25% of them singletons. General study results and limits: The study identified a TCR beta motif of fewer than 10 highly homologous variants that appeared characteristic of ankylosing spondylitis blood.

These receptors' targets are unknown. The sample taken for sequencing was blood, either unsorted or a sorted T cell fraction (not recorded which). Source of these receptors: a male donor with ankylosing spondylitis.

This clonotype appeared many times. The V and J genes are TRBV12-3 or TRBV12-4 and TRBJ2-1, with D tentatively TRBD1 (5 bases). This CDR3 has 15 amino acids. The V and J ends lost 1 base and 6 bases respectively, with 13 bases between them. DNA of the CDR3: TGTGCCAGCAGTTTAGAGCCAGGGTCGGGCAATGAGCAGTTCTTC. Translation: CASSLEPGSGNEQFF.

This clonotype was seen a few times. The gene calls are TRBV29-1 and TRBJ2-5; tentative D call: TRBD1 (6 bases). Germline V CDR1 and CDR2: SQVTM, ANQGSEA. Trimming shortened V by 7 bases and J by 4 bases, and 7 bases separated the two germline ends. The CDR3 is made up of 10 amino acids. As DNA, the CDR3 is TGCAGCGCCAGGGGAGAGACCCAGTACTTC. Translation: CSARGETQYF.

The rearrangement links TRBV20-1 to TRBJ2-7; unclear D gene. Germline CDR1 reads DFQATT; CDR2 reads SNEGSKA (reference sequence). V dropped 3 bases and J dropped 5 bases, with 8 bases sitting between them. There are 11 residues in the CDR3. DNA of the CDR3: TGCAGTGCTAGCTTTGGCAACGAGCAGTACTTC. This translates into CSASFGNEQYF.

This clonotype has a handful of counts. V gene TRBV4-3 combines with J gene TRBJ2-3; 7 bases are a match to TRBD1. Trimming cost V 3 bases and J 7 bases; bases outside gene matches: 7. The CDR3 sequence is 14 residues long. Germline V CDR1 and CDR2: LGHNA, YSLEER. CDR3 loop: CASSQRGGLNTQYF. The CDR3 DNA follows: TGCGCCAGCAGCCAGAGAGGGGGCTTAAATACGCAGTATTTT.

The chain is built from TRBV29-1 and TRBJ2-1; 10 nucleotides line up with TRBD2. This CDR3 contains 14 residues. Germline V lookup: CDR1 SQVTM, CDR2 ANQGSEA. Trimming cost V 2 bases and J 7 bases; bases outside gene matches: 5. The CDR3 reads CSVETAGGPNEQFF. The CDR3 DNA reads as TGCAGCGTTGAAACAGCGGGAGGGCCGAATGAGCAGTTCTTC.

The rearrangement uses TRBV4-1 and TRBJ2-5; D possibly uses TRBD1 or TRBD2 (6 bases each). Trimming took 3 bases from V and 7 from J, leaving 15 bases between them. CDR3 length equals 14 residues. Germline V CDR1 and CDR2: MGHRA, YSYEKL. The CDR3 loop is CASSHPGGRGTQYF. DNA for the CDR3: TGCGCCAGCAGCCACCCCGGGGGCCGAGGGACCCAGTACTTC.

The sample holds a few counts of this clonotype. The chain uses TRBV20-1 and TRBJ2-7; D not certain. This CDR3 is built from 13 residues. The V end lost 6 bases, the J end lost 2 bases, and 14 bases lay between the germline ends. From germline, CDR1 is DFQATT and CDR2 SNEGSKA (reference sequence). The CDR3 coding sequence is TGCAGTGCCATGACACCATCCACCTACGAGCAGTACTTC. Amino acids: CSAMTPSTYEQYF.

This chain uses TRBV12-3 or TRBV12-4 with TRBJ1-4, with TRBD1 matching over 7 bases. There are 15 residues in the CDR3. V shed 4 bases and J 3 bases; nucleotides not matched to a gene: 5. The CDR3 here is CASSYYRGSNEKLFF. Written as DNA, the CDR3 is TGTGCCAGCAGTTACTACAGGGGCTCTAATGAAAAACTGTTTTTT.

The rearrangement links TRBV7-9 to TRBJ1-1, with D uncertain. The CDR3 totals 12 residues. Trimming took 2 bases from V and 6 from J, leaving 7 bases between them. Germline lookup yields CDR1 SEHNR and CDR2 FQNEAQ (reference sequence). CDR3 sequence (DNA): TGTGCCAGCAGCTTACCCCAGGCTGAAGCTTTCTTT. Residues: CASSLPQAEAFF.

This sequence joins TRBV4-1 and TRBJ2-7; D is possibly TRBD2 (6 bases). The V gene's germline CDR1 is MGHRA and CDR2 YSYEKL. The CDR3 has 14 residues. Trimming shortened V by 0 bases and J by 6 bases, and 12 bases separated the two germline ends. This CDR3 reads CASSQDGTGGEQYF. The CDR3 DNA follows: TGCGCCAGCAGCCAAGATGGGACCGGGGGCGAGCAGTACTTC.

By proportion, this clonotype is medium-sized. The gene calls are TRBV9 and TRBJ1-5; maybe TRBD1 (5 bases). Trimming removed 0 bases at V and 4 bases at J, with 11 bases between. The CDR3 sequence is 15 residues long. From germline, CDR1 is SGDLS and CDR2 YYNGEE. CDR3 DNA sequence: TGTGCCAGCAGCGTAGGGGCAGGGCGTAATCAGCCCCAGCATTTT. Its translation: CASSVGAGRNQPQHF.

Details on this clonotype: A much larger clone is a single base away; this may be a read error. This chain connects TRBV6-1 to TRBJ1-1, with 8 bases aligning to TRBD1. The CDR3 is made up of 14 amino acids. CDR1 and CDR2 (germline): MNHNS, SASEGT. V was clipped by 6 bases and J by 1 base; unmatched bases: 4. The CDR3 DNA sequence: TGTGCCAGCAGACCCGGGACAGGGAACACTGAAGCTTTCTTT. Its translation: CASRPGTGNTEAFF.

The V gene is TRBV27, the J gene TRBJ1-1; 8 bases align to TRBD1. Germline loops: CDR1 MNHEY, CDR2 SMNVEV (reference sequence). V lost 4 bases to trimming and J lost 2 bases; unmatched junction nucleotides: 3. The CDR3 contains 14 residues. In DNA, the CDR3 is TGTGCCAGCAGTTGGACAGGGAGAAACACTGAAGCTTTCTTT. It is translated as CASSWTGRNTEAFF.

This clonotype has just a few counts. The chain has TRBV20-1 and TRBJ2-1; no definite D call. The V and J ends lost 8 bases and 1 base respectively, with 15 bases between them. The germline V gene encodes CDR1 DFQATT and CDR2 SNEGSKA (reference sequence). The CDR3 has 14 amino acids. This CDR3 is CSPSLLGSYNEQFF. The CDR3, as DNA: TGCAGTCCCTCTCTTTTGGGGTCCTACAATGAGCAGTTCTTC.

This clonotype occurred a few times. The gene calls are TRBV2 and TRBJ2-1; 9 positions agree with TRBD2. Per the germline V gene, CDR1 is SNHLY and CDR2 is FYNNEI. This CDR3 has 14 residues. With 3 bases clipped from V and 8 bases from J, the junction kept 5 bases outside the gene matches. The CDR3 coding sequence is TGTGCCAGCAGTGAGCTAGCGGGGTGGGATGAGCAGTTCTTC. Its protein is CASSELAGWDEQFF. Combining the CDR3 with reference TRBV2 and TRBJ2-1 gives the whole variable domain EPEVTQTPSHQVTQMGQEVILRCVPISNHLYFYWYRQILGQKVEFLVSFYNNEISEKSEIFDDQFSVERPDGSNFTLKIRSTKLEDSAMYFCASSELAGWDEQFFGPGTRLTVL.

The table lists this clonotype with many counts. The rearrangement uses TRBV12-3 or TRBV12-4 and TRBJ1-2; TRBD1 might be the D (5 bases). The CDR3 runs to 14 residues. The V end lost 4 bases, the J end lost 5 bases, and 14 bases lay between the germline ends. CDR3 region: CASSWNSKGYGYTF. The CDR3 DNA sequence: TGTGCCAGCAGTTGGAACTCAAAGGGGTATGGCTACACCTTC.

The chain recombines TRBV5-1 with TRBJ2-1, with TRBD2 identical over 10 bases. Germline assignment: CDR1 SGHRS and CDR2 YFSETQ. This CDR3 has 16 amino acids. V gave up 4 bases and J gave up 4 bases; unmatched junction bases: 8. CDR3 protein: CASSPSGLAEYNEQFF. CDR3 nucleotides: TGCGCCAGCAGCCCGAGCGGACTAGCGGAGTACAATGAGCAGTTCTTC.